Following are 24 T cell receptor beta chains from one sample sequenced in a study of shared clonotypes between healthy human individuals. The data were produced by immunoSEQ multiplex PCR, yet TCRdb's version contains in-frame clones alone and is incomplete. The repertoire consists of some 2,000,000 clones, with about 94% occurring once and the leading ten covering 0.9% to 1.4%. CD45RO-negative CD8 cells positively selected for CCR7 made up the naive population, which excluded terminally differentiated effector memory CD45RA+ cells. The sequenced sample was naive CD8+ T cells sorted from blood. The receptors originated from a young man in good health.

The rearrangement uses TRBV25-1 and TRBJ2-2; D possibly corresponds to TRBD1 (6 bases). The length of the CDR3 is 13 residues. From germline, CDR1 is MGHDK and CDR2 SYGVNS. Deletions cut 8 bases from V and 6 bases from J, with 13 bases between. The CDR3 sequence: CASWGQMAGELFF. In DNA, the CDR3 is TGTGCCAGCTGGGGGCAGATGGCCGGGGAGCTGTTTTTT.

Remarks on this clone: The identical CDR3 is also encoded by other nucleotide sequences in the sample. The V call is TRBV7-9, the J call TRBJ2-7; the match to TRBD2 covers 7 bases. The germline gives CDR1 SEHNR, CDR2 FQNEAQ (reference sequence). This CDR3 has 14 amino acids. V trimming: 1 base; J trimming: 2 bases; junction bases outside the gene matches: 2. The CDR3 DNA is TGTGCCAGCAGCTTAGTTGGGGGGGCCTACGAGCAGTACTTC. Its protein product is CASSLVGGAYEQYF.

V and J are TRBV6-5 and TRBJ2-7; TRBD2 might be the D (5 bases). The CDR3 totals 16 residues. CDR1 MNHEY and CDR2 SVGAGI come from the germline V gene. The V and J ends lost 0 bases and 3 bases respectively, with 15 bases between them. The CDR3 spells CASSYSDYGIYYEQYF. The CDR3, as DNA: TGTGCCAGCAGTTACTCCGACTATGGAATATACTACGAGCAGTACTTC.

Written as DNA, the CDR3 is TGTGCCAGCAGCCAAACGGGAGGAGGCTACAATGAGCAGTTCTTC. It specifies CASSQTGGGYNEQFF. The V gene is TRBV7-2, the J gene TRBJ2-1; TRBD2 matches 7 bases. This CDR3 contains 15 residues. Germline V lookup: CDR1 SGHTA, CDR2 FQGNSA. V was clipped by 5 bases and J by 3 bases; unmatched bases: 7.

In regard to this clone: Other nucleotide sequences from this sample produce the same CDR3. The chain is built from TRBV4-1 and TRBJ2-1, with D tentatively TRBD1 (5 bases). Between the trimmed V and J ends, which lost 3 bases and 9 bases, there was a span of 6 bases. The CDR3 is 11 amino acids. Germline V gene lookup returns CDR1 MGHRA and CDR2 YSYEKL. The CDR3, as DNA: TGCGCCAGCAGCCAGGGGCTTGAGCAGTTCTTC. Translation: CASSQGLEQFF.

This chain connects TRBV11-2 to TRBJ1-1; D gene ambiguous. The CDR3 covers 18 residues. V was trimmed by 3 bases and J by 0 bases, leaving 20 bases between them. Germline assignment: CDR1 SGHAT and CDR2 FQNNGV. The chain's CDR3 is CASSFQGTPRAVNTEAFF. CDR3 DNA: TGTGCCAGCAGCTTCCAAGGTACGCCACGGGCGGTGAACACTGAAGCTTTCTTT. The entire variable domain, with the rest obtained from reference TRBV11-2 and TRBJ1-1, is as follows: EAGVAQSPRYKIIEKRQSVAFWCNPISGHATLYWYQQILGQGPKLLIQFQNNGVVDDSQLPKDRFSAERLKGVDSTLKIQPAKLEDSAVYLCASSFQGTPRAVNTEAFFGQGTRLTVV.

This chain connects TRBV6-1 to TRBJ2-3, with 7 nucleotides matching TRBD1. With V trimmed by 6 bases and J by 6 bases, 9 bases remained unmatched. Germline values: CDR1 MNHNS, CDR2 SASEGT. The CDR3 spans 14 residues. CDR3 sequence (DNA): TGTGCCAGCAGCGATTATAACAGGGGTGATACGCAGTATTTT. The encoded protein is CASSDYNRGDTQYF.

The chain employs TRBV7-9 and TRBJ2-1, with 13 nucleotides matching TRBD2. V shed 8 bases, J shed 5 bases, and the junction held 12 bases outside the gene matches. This CDR3 has 17 residues. The germline V gene encodes CDR1 SEHNR and CDR2 FQNEAQ (reference sequence). CDR3 in DNA: TGTGCCAGCGAGCTCCGCGGACTAGCGGGGGCCGACAATGAGCAGTTCTTC. Translated: CASELRGLAGADNEQFF.

The chain recombines TRBV4-1 with TRBJ2-7, with TRBD2 as a possible D gene (5 bases). V lost 0 bases and J 5 bases, leaving 20 bases between the germline ends. The length of the CDR3 is 17 residues. Germline values: CDR1 MGHRA, CDR2 YSYEKL. The chain's CDR3 is CASSQDPLGGSNDEQYF. The CDR3 DNA follows: TGCGCCAGCAGCCAAGACCCCTTAGGTGGGAGTAATGACGAGCAGTACTTC.

The chain uses TRBV30 and TRBJ1-1; D is ambiguous. CDR1 and CDR2 (germline): GTSNPN, SVGIG (reference sequence). The V and J ends lost 5 bases and 1 base respectively, with 8 bases between them. This CDR3 comprises 12 residues. The CDR3 bases are TGTGCCTGGGGGCCGACGAACACTGAAGCTTTCTTT. This codes for CAWGPTNTEAFF.

With regard to this clone: Other DNA sequences in this sample translate to the same CDR3. The chain joins TRBV7-9 to TRBJ1-1; D gene ambiguous. The V end was cut by 1 base, the J end by 4 bases, with 7 bases between. The CDR3 contains 13 residues. Germline CDR1 and CDR2: SEHNR and FQNEAQ (reference sequence). CDR3 in DNA: TGTGCCAGCAGCTTAGGGGAGGTCACTGAAGCTTTCTTT. Translating it yields CASSLGEVTEAFF.

The chain has TRBV13 and TRBJ2-7; tentatively, D is TRBD1 (7 bases). Per the germline V gene, CDR1 is PRHDT and CDR2 is FYEKMQ (reference sequence). The CDR3 consists of 14 residues. V was clipped by 7 bases and J by 2 bases, with 15 bases between them. The chain's CDR3 is CASTPQGEAYEQYF. DNA for the CDR3: TGTGCCAGCACCCCCCAGGGGGAGGCCTACGAGCAGTACTTC. The variable domain in full, with the rest retrieved from reference TRBV13 and TRBJ2-7, is AAGVIQSPRHLIKEKRETATLKCYPIPRHDTVYWYQQGPGQDPQFLISFYEKMQSDKGSIPDRFSAQQFSDYHSELNMSSLELGDSALYFCASTPQGEAYEQYFGPGTRLTVT.

This clone was observed once. The chain employs TRBV4-1 and TRBJ1-1; no reliable D call. The germline gives CDR1 MGHRA, CDR2 YSYEKL. Trimming cost V 1 base and J 8 bases, with 8 bases left between them. This CDR3 region has 12 residues. The CDR3 nucleotides are TGCGCCAGCAGCCAAGTAGGCGGGGAAGCTTTCTTT. The encoded protein is CASSQVGGEAFF.

This clone came up once. The gene calls are TRBV6-1 and TRBJ2-3; 7 bases align to TRBD2. The germline gives CDR1 MNHNS, CDR2 SASEGT. The CDR3 spans 18 residues. Trimming cost V 1 base and J 4 bases; bases outside gene matches: 14. Here the CDR3 DNA reads TGTGCCAGCAGTGAAGATCTTACGGCGGGAGTACGGGCAGATACGCAGTATTTT. Translating it yields CASSEDLTAGVRADTQYF.

This chain connects TRBV7-9 to TRBJ2-3, with 8 bases matching TRBD2. Germline CDR1 reads SEHNR; CDR2 reads FQNEAQ (reference sequence). The CDR3 contains 14 residues. Germline trimming cut 3 bases from V and 6 bases from J; bases unmatched to any gene: 5. The CDR3, as DNA: TGTGCCAGCAGCTTGGGACTAGTAACCGATACGCAGTATTTT. It codes for CASSLGLVTDTQYF.

The chain has TRBV15 and TRBJ2-7; 10 bases are a match to TRBD1. The germline CDR1 and CDR2 sequences are LNHNV and YYDKDF (reference sequence). This CDR3 region has 15 residues. The V segment lost 5 bases and the J segment 4 bases; nucleotides outside the gene matches: 8. CDR3 bases: TGTGCCACCAGCGACCGGACAGGGGGTTCGTACGAGCAGTACTTC. Translated, it gives CATSDRTGGSYEQYF. Looking up the rest from reference TRBV15 and TRBJ2-7 gives the full variable domain: DAMVIQNPRYQVTQFGKPVTLSCSQTLNHNVMYWYQQKSSQAPKLLFHYYDKDFNNEADTPDNFQSRRPNTSFCFLDIRSPGLGDTAMYLCATSDRTGGSYEQYFGPGTRLTVT.

The rearrangement joins TRBV19 to TRBJ2-7; tentative D call: TRBD1 (6 bases). The CDR3 length is 12 residues. Germline-derived CDR1 and CDR2 are LNHDA and SQIVND (reference sequence). V was trimmed by 4 bases and J by 6 bases, leaving 10 bases between them. The CDR3 is CASSNTGSEQYF. CDR3 bases: TGTGCCAGTAGTAATACAGGGTCCGAGCAGTACTTC.

This chain links TRBV6-5 with TRBJ1-1; TRBD1 is a possible D gene (5 bases). The CDR3 loop spans 14 amino acids. Trimming took 2 bases from V and 4 from J, leaving 11 bases between them. CDR1 MNHEY and CDR2 SVGAGI come from the germline V gene. The CDR3 region is CASSYSQGITEAFF. The CDR3 DNA reads as TGTGCCAGCAGTTACAGTCAGGGAATCACTGAAGCTTTCTTT.

The chain recombines TRBV5-4 with TRBJ1-2; TRBD1 aligns across 8 bases. This CDR3 has 18 amino acids. From germline, CDR1 is SGHNT and CDR2 YYREEE (reference sequence). Trimming took 0 bases from V and 4 from J; bases not matched to a gene: 14. CDR3 DNA: TGTGCCAGCAGCTTGGGGGTTTTAATTGGGACAGGCAGCTATGGCTACACCTTC. As protein: CASSLGVLIGTGSYGYTF.

As concerns this clone: A junction end diverges from the germline sequence, so it may reflect a read error. The chain carries TRBV6-6 and TRBJ2-7, with D perhaps matching TRBD1 (6 bases). The germline V gene has CDR1 MNHNY and CDR2 SVGAGI (reference sequence). The CDR3 sequence is 15 residues long. The CDR3 is CASSDSGQLYVVQYF. For the CDR3, the DNA is TGTGCCAGCAGTGACTCGGGACAACTGTACGTGGTGCAGTACTTC.

This clone occurred a few times. The rearrangement uses TRBV25-1 and TRBJ2-7, with D possibly TRBD2 on 6 matching bases. The CDR3 contains 16 residues. CDR1 is MGHDK and CDR2 is SYGVNS in the germline V gene. Trimming took off 9 bases at V and 3 bases at J, with 24 bases between the two ends. CDR3 protein: CASAEGGGGLGYEQYF. For the CDR3, the DNA is TGTGCCAGTGCCGAGGGTGGGGGAGGCCTGGGCTACGAGCAGTACTTC.

The chain employs TRBV10-3 and TRBJ2-7, with a weak D call TRBD1 (6 bases). Germline CDR1 reads ENHRY; CDR2 reads SYGVKD. This CDR3 is 13 amino acids long. V lost 7 bases and J 2 bases, leaving 12 bases between the germline ends. CDR3 loop: CAITPGQAYEQYF. CDR3 nucleotide sequence: TGTGCCATCACCCCGGGACAAGCCTACGAGCAGTACTTC.

The rearrangement joins TRBV18 to TRBJ2-2; D not resolved. The length of the CDR3 is 14 residues. Deletions cut 2 bases from V and 3 bases from J, with 7 bases between. Germline V gene lookup returns CDR1 KGHSH and CDR2 LQKENI. Written as DNA, the CDR3 is TGTGCCAGCTCACCATCATTAGACACCGGGGAGCTGTTTTTT. It is translated as CASSPSLDTGELFF.

The chain employs TRBV6-1 and TRBJ1-2; D gene unclear. CDR3 length: 12 amino acids. The germline V and J ends were trimmed by 6 bases and 5 bases, with 10 bases remaining between them. The germline V gene has CDR1 MNHNS and CDR2 SASEGT. CDR3 in DNA: TGTGCCAGCAGCCCCCTCCTATATGGCTACACCTTC. It is translated as CASSPLLYGYTF.